The sequence of this T cell receptor beta chain was determined in a study of T cells in Graves' hyperthyroidism and ophthalmopathy. Trimming removed 3 bases at V and 1 base at J, with 9 bases between. The CDR3 loop spans 14 amino acids. Looked up from germline, CDR1 is SNHLY and CDR2 is FYNNEI. Participants, patients aged 18 to 65, had newly diagnosed hyperthyroidism with a duration under 2 months. Amplified TCR beta CDR3 regions derived from RNA transcripts. TCR CDR3 underwent first-round RT-PCR with the HTBI primer set. MiXCR was run by TCRdb on the multiplex PCR reads, yielding one entry per CDR3 protein. The table lists about 620,000 distinct CDR3 sequences, roughly 17% of them singletons. This clonotype was detected ten times or more. Its antigen is unidentified. Overall study results and limits: Most thyroid-expanded clonotypes above 0.001 were also found in blood.

This TCR derives from a woman in her thirties with Graves' hyperthyroidism. Sequencing input: blood. The rearrangement uses TRBV2 and TRBJ1-1; TRBD1 is a possible D gene (5 bases). The CDR3 DNA reads TGTGCCAGCAGTGAGACAGCCGAGAACACTGAAGCTTTCTTT. This translates into CASSETAENTEAFF. Full variable domain (remainder filled in from reference TRBV2 and TRBJ1-1): EPEVTQTPSHQVTQMGQEVILRCVPISNHLYFYWYRQILGQKVEFLVSFYNNEISEKSEIFDDQFSVERPDGSNFTLKIRSTKLEDSAMYFCASSETAENTEAFFGQGTRLTVV.